The next 11 T cell receptor beta chains were all read from a single sample in a study of OX40 agonist ivuxolimab in advanced cancers. TCRdb's table, derived via immunoSEQ multiplex PCR, lists solely in-frame clones and lacks some. The sample contains about 45,000 clones, approximately 86% of which appear only once. Sequencing used CD4+ or CD8+ T cells sorted from blood, obtained in a trial of the OX40 agonist ivuxolimab. The receptors derive from an adult with an advanced solid tumor such as melanoma, head and neck, liver or kidney cancer.

The chain carries TRBV11-2 and TRBJ1-1, with D tentatively TRBD1 (6 bases). The CDR3 consists of 17 residues. Germline CDR1 SGHAT, CDR2 FQNNGV. The ends were cut back, 2 bases at V and 0 bases at J, with 16 bases in the middle. This CDR3 is CASSLRTGMAMNTEAFF. In DNA form, the CDR3 reads TGTGCCAGCAGCTTACGTACAGGGATGGCAATGAACACTGAAGCTTTCTTT. The full variable domain, its missing parts supplied by reference TRBV11-2 and TRBJ1-1, is EAGVAQSPRYKIIEKRQSVAFWCNPISGHATLYWYQQILGQGPKLLIQFQNNGVVDDSQLPKDRFSAERLKGVDSTLKIQPAKLEDSAVYLCASSLRTGMAMNTEAFFGQGTRLTVV.

In nucleotides, the CDR3 is TGTGCCAGCAGCTCCGGGACAGGGGGAATTTACGAGCAGTACTTC. Residues: CASSSGTGGIYEQYF. The V call is TRBV7-9, the J call TRBJ2-7; 11 bases are shared with TRBD1. The CDR3 runs 15 residues. Germline values: CDR1 SEHNR, CDR2 FQNEAQ (reference sequence). With V trimmed by 4 bases and J by 4 bases, 6 bases remained unmatched.

Concerning this clone: This may be a read error: a much more frequent sequence differs by one nucleotide. The rearrangement uses TRBV27 and TRBJ1-1; D is unclear. Germline lookup yields CDR1 MNHEY and CDR2 SMNVEV (reference sequence). V was trimmed by 4 bases and J by 1 base, leaving 7 bases between them. CDR3 length equals 13 residues. This chain's CDR3 is CASSYWANTEAFF. CDR3 coding DNA: TGTGCCAGCAGTTACTGGGCGAACACTGAAGCTTTCTTT.

This sequence joins TRBV9 and TRBJ1-1, with a weak D call TRBD1 (5 bases). The CDR3 spans 14 residues. V lost 3 bases, J lost 1 base, and 10 bases lay in between. The germline gives CDR1 SGDLS, CDR2 YYNGEE. The CDR3 region is CASSDPQGNTEAFF. CDR3 nucleotides: TGTGCCAGCAGCGACCCCCAGGGGAACACTGAAGCTTTCTTT.

The chain carries TRBV7-8 and TRBJ1-1; D unclear. The CDR3 has 14 amino acids. Trimming cost V 4 bases and J 10 bases, with 19 bases left between them. CDR1 is SGHVS, CDR2 FQNEAQ, per germline. CDR3 in DNA: TGTGCCAGCAGCTCACTCCGGGCCCTAGGAGGAGCTTTCTTT. This codes for CASSSLRALGGAFF.

This clone was counted only a few times. The chain carries TRBV7-9 and TRBJ2-5, with D perhaps matching TRBD1 (5 bases). Germline lookup yields CDR1 SEHNR and CDR2 FQNEAQ (reference sequence). The CDR3 consists of 15 residues. Trimming left V 4 bases short and J 2 bases short, with 14 bases between. CDR3 in amino acids: CASSSPAAGQETQYF. The CDR3 DNA is TGTGCCAGCAGCTCCCCCGCGGCAGGGCAAGAGACCCAGTACTTC.

The V call is TRBV18, the J call TRBJ1-1; D perhaps matches TRBD1 (6 bases). Germline CDR1 reads KGHSH; CDR2 reads LQKENI. V shed 5 bases and J shed 6 bases, with 10 bases lying between them. CDR3 size: 12 residues. Here the CDR3 reads CASSFEGAEAFF. The CDR3 coding sequence is TGTGCCAGCTCATTCGAGGGGGCTGAAGCTTTCTTT.

This rearrangement joins TRBV4-1 to TRBJ2-3, with 8 bases matching TRBD1. This CDR3 comprises 19 residues. V trimming: 0 bases; J trimming: 2 bases; junction bases outside the gene matches: 13. Germline values: CDR1 MGHRA, CDR2 YSYEKL. CDR3 DNA: TGCGCCAGCAGCCAAGAAACAGGGGGATTTGGGGGGCACACAGATACGCAGTATTTT. It translates to CASSQETGGFGGHTDTQYF.

The DNA for the CDR3 is TGTGCCAGCAACAGGCCCCACACCATGAACACTGAAGCTTTCTTT. This encodes CASNRPHTMNTEAFF. The gene calls are TRBV2 and TRBJ1-1, with D possibly matching TRBD1 (5 bases). Germline CDR1 reads SNHLY; CDR2 reads FYNNEI. The V gene lost 7 bases and the J gene lost 0 bases, with 15 bases spanning the gap. The CDR3 is 15 amino acids.

This chain links TRBV27 with TRBJ2-7; 8 nucleotides match TRBD2. The J segment lost 3 bases and the V segment lost 5 bases, leaving 9 bases of the junction unmatched. This CDR3 has 15 amino acids. Germline V gene sequence: CDR1 MNHEY, CDR2 SMNVEV (reference sequence). The CDR3 DNA sequence: TGTGCCAGCAGTCGCCGGGGGGGGCTGATCTACGAGCAGTACTTC. Amino acids: CASSRRGGLIYEQYF.

The gene calls are TRBV6-5 and TRBJ2-1, with a possible D match to TRBD1 (6 bases). Germline lookup yields CDR1 MNHEY and CDR2 SVGAGI. This CDR3 has 15 amino acids. Trimming removed 2 bases at V and 0 bases at J, with 8 bases between. The CDR3 sequence: CASSYGTPSYNEQFF. The CDR3 nucleotides read TGTGCCAGCAGTTACGGGACACCCTCCTACAATGAGCAGTTCTTC.